Listed below are T cell receptor beta chains from one sample, sequenced in a study of T cells in Graves' hyperthyroidism and ophthalmopathy. TCRdb independently ran MiXCR on the multiplex PCR reads; one entry per CDR3 protein. The data contain about 130,000 distinct CDR3 sequences, roughly a fifth of them seen just once; the ten biggest clones take up about 70%. Sequencing was performed on blood. The receptors were gathered from a woman aged 50 to 60 with Graves' hyperthyroidism that later progressed to Graves' ophthalmopathy. Both conserved end residues are part of each CDR3. D genes are given only for firm matches. The size field is filled for only some rows; it gives once, few, many or a size class.

TGTGCCAGCAGTTTTTGGGACAGACATAGCAATCAGCCCCAGCATTTT,CASSFWDRHSNQPQHF,TRBV12-3/TRBV12-4,-,TRBD1,TRBJ1-5
TGTGCCAGCAGCCTCGACTGGGGCTCCTACGAGCAGTACTTC,CASSLDWGSYEQYF,TRBV6-1,many,-,TRBJ2-7
TGCGCCAGCAGCCAAGCAAACGACGAAAAACTGTTTTTT,CASSQANDEKLFF,TRBV4-1,-,-,TRBJ1-4
TGTGCCAGCAGCTTAAGCGAGGCTATGGCGTCGTATGAGCAGTTCTTC,CASSLSEAMASYEQFF,TRBV11-1,many,-,TRBJ2-1
TGTGCCAGTAGTATAGTGGGACAGGAGGCGAACTATGGCTACACCTTC,CASSIVGQEANYGYTF,TRBV19,many,TRBD1,TRBJ1-2
TGTGCCAGCAGTACGGGGACTAGCCCATCCGAGCAGTACTTC,CASSTGTSPSEQYF,TRBV27,many,TRBD2,TRBJ2-7
TGTGCCAGCAGTGAAGACAGGGGAGTCGAGACCCAGTACTTC,CASSEDRGVETQYF,TRBV2,many,TRBD1,TRBJ2-5
TGTGCCAGCAGTTTATCGGGACAGGGGTTCTACGAGCAGTACTTC,CASSLSGQGFYEQYF,TRBV28,many,TRBD1,TRBJ2-7
TGTGCCAGCAGCCAGACAGCCCCCTTTGATGGCTACACCTTC,CASSQTAPFDGYTF,TRBV2,few,-,TRBJ1-2
TGTGCCACCAGTGATTTTATGGGAGGCCCCGCGAACACCGGGGAGCTGTTTTTT,CATSDFMGGPANTGELFF,TRBV24-1,-,-,TRBJ2-2
TGTGCCAGCAGCTTGGCCGCAGGGTCCTACAATGAGCAGTTCTTC,CASSLAAGSYNEQFF,TRBV5-8,many,-,TRBJ2-1
TGCAGTGCCTTTCGGGACAGGGGGGTCGAGCAGTACTTC,CSAFRDRGVEQYF,TRBV20-1,few,TRBD1,TRBJ2-7
TGTGCCTGGAGTGAAGGCAGTTACACTGAAGCTTTCTTT,CAWSEGSYTEAFF,TRBV30,many,-,TRBJ1-1
TGTGCCAGCAGCGTAATGGGGGGACAGGGCCCCTTCGCTGGAAACACCATATATTTT,CASSVMGGQGPFAGNTIYF,TRBV7-8,many,TRBD1,TRBJ1-3
TGTGCCAGCAGCCACTTACGACAGGGGGCCTCTGGCTACACCTTC,CASSHLRQGASGYTF,TRBV3-1,many,TRBD1,TRBJ1-2
TGTGCCACCAGTGATTTAAGGACAAGCCCAGATACGCAGTATTTT,CATSDLRTSPDTQYF,TRBV24-1,few,-,TRBJ2-3
TGTGCCAGCAGTGGGGGAGGAGGAGAGACCCAGTACTTC,CASSGGGGETQYF,TRBV2,-,-,TRBJ2-5
TGTGCCGGCCAGTCTAGCGAGACCTACGAGCAGTACTTC,CAGQSSETYEQYF,TRBV7-9,-,-,TRBJ2-7
TGTGCCAGCAGCTCGAAGACGGGAAATCAGCCCCAGCATTTT,CASSSKTGNQPQHF,TRBV7-2,many,-,TRBJ1-5
TGCAGTGCTAGGGACACAGGGGGCCGTCACTCACCCCTCCACTTT,CSARDTGGRHSPLHF,TRBV20-1,-,TRBD1,TRBJ1-6
TGTGCCATCAGTGAGACAGGGATTGGCTATGGCTACACCTTC,CAISETGIGYGYTF,TRBV10-3,many,-,TRBJ1-2
TGTGCCAGCAGTGCTAGAGCAGAGACCCAGTACTTC,CASSARAETQYF,TRBV2,few,-,TRBJ2-5
TGCAGTGGTAGGGGTACGACTAGTATCCTTTCGGGGGAGCAGTTCTTC,CSGRGTTSILSGEQFF,TRBV20-1,-,-,TRBJ2-1
TGTGCCAGCAGGGGGGGGACAGGGGGGTCAGGTGAGCAGTTCTTC,CASRGGTGGSGEQFF,TRBV6-1,-,TRBD1,TRBJ2-1
TGTGCCAGCTCACAGGAACAGTACACTGAAGCTTTCTTT,CASSQEQYTEAFF,TRBV18,-,-,TRBJ1-1
TGCGCCAGCAGTGAGTCGGGGGGGAGGAGCTCCTACGAGCAGTACTTC,CASSESGGRSSYEQYF,TRBV10-2,many,TRBD2,TRBJ2-7
TGCAGTGCGAAGTCTCGGACAGGGGGCGCGGAGACCCAGTACTTC,CSAKSRTGGAETQYF,TRBV20-1,-,TRBD1,TRBJ2-5
TGTGCCAGCTCACCGATGGACGGACAAAACACTGAAGCTTTCTTT,CASSPMDGQNTEAFF,TRBV18,many,-,TRBJ1-1
TGTGCCAGCAGGCGGCCGGGTCCGAGAAACACTGAAGCTTTCTTT,CASRRPGPRNTEAFF,TRBV6-1,many,-,TRBJ1-1
TGTGCCAGCAGCTCATGGACAGGAGGGGAAGAGACCCAGTACTTC,CASSSWTGGEETQYF,TRBV7-9,-,-,TRBJ2-5
TGCAGCGTTGACCCGGGACAGGAGTGGGAGACCCAGTACTTC,CSVDPGQEWETQYF,TRBV29-1,many,TRBD1,TRBJ2-5
TGTGCCAGCAGTACCCGACAGGGCGGGACCACTGAAGCTTTCTTT,CASSTRQGGTTEAFF,TRBV27,many,TRBD1,TRBJ1-1
TGCGCCAGCAGCCAAGTTGAGTACACTGAAGCTTTCTTT,CASSQVEYTEAFF,TRBV4-1,-,-,TRBJ1-1
TGTGCCAGCAGCCGGGGGGCAGACTACAATGAGCAGTTCTTC,CASSRGADYNEQFF,TRBV5-4,-,-,TRBJ2-1
TGTGCCACCAGCTCCATCGGAGGGGGTAAAACCAGGGAGCTGTTTTTT,CATSSIGGGKTRELFF,TRBV15,-,-,TRBJ2-2
TGTGCCAGCAGTGAAGCCGCACGGGGGTTCTCTGGCTACACCTTC,CASSEAARGFSGYTF,TRBV6-1,many,-,TRBJ1-2
TGCAGCGTTGCGGTTCCAGCGGGAGGGACCTACGAGCAGTACTTC,CSVAVPAGGTYEQYF,TRBV29-1,-,TRBD2,TRBJ2-7
TGTGCCAGCAGCTCCGGACAGGTTCGGTACGAGCAGTACTTC,CASSSGQVRYEQYF,TRBV7-9,few,TRBD1,TRBJ2-7
TGTGCCAGCAGCCCTGTCCCGGGACAGGGGCCATCCTCCTACGAGCAGTACTTC,CASSPVPGQGPSSYEQYF,TRBV14,-,TRBD1,TRBJ2-7
TGTGCCAGCAGCCCCTCGGGGGGCAGGGGGCGCAATCAGCCCCAGCATTTT,CASSPSGGRGRNQPQHF,TRBV3-1,many,TRBD1,TRBJ1-5
TGTGCCAGCAGACCAAGGACTAGCGGGAGGTTCTATGAGCAGTTCTTC,CASRPRTSGRFYEQFF,TRBV7-2,many,TRBD2,TRBJ2-1
TGTGCCAGCTCAACGGATACGCAGTATTTT,CASSTDTQYF,TRBV18,many,-,TRBJ2-3
TGCGCCAGCAGTGACCCGGCGGGGGAGCAGTACTTC,CASSDPAGEQYF,TRBV10-1,many,-,TRBJ2-7
TGTGCCAGCAGCTTAGTAAGCGGGAGGGCCCTCCGCGAGCAGTACTTC,CASSLVSGRALREQYF,TRBV7-2,many,TRBD2,TRBJ2-7
TGCAGTGCCTCGGTCCGGGGGGACACTGAAGCTTTCTTT,CSASVRGDTEAFF,TRBV20-1,many,-,TRBJ1-1
TGCGCCAGCAGCCGGGACAGCGACACTGAAGCTTTCTTT,CASSRDSDTEAFF,TRBV5-1,few,TRBD1,TRBJ1-1
TGTGCCAGCTCACCGAAGGACAGGTCGTTGGCCACTGAAGCTTTCTTT,CASSPKDRSLATEAFF,TRBV18,many,TRBD1,TRBJ1-1
TGTGCCAGCCACGGGCAGGGGCTGGGAAAGAACACTGAAGCTTTCTTT,CASHGQGLGKNTEAFF,TRBV6-2/TRBV6-3,many,-,TRBJ1-1
TGCGCCAGCAGCTTTAGCGGGAGAAACACCGGGGAGCTGTTTTTT,CASSFSGRNTGELFF,TRBV5-1,many,TRBD2,TRBJ2-2
TGTGCCAGCAGCTTAGGACTGATCTACGAGCAGTACTTC,CASSLGLIYEQYF,TRBV7-2,many,-,TRBJ2-7
TGCAGCGTTGAAATTAAGCGAGCCAACGCGAACACCGGGGAGCTGTTTTTT,CSVEIKRANANTGELFF,TRBV29-1,few,-,TRBJ2-2
TGTGCCAGCAGTGTAAACCAACCGAGGGGCTACACCTTC,CASSVNQPRGYTF,TRBV6-1,few,-,TRBJ1-2
TGCAGTGCTATAACCGGGACAGGGGGCTTAGAGACCCAGTACTTC,CSAITGTGGLETQYF,TRBV20-1,many,TRBD1,TRBJ2-5
TGCAGCGTTGTACCCCGGCTTGAAGCTTTCTTT,CSVVPRLEAFF,TRBV20-1,-,-,TRBJ1-1
TGCAGTGCTAGATGGAGGGAAACTAGCGGGAGCTCCAATGAGCAGTTCTTC,CSARWRETSGSSNEQFF,TRBV20-1,many,TRBD2,TRBJ2-1
TGCGCCAGCAGTGACAAGGGCTATGGCTACACCTTC,CASSDKGYGYTF,TRBV10-1,few,-,TRBJ1-2